This T cell receptor beta chain emerged from a study of identifying expanded T cells in peripheral blood. The CDR3 loop spans 12 amino acids. CDR1 and CDR2 (germline): SQVTM, ANQGSEA. V lost 4 bases and J 2 bases, leaving 8 bases between the germline ends. No infections or other immune events were documented during collection. Assay used: immunoSEQ multiplex PCR; TCRdb lists only in-frame clones, some missing. Of under 95,000 clones listed, 89% are singletons. The sequenced sample consisted of blood. The chain is built from TRBV29-1 and TRBJ2-5, with D maybe TRBD2 (5 bases). The origin of this receptor is a person between 18 and 70 years old in good health. As DNA, the CDR3 is TGCAGCGTTGTGGAGGTTCAAGAGACCCAGTACTTC. Its protein product is CSVVEVQETQYF. Together with reference TRBV29-1 and TRBJ2-5, the CDR3 gives the full variable domain: SAVISQKPSRDICQRGTSLTIQCQVDSQVTMMFWYRQQPGQSLTLIATANQGSEATYESGFVIDKFPISRPNLTFSTLTVSNMSPEDSSIYLCSVVEVQETQYFGPGTRLLVL.